The 30 T cell receptor beta chains presented below share a single source sample, sequenced in a study of blood T cell repertoires in COVID-19. Clones were sequenced by immunoSEQ multiplex PCR, and TCRdb holds only the in-frame ones, with some missing. This table has about 40,000 clones, around 81% appearing once. The sample taken for sequencing was peripheral blood. The source is a man in his fifties or sixties with active COVID-19.

V gene TRBV7-6 combines with J gene TRBJ2-3, with D perhaps matching TRBD2 (6 bases). This CDR3 is built from 15 residues. The germline V and J ends were trimmed by 2 bases and 5 bases, with 14 bases remaining between them. Germline V gives CDR1 SGHVS, CDR2 FNYEAQ. The CDR3 spells CASSLRTRELDTQYF. The CDR3 DNA follows: TGTGCCAGCAGCTTAAGGACCCGGGAGTTAGATACGCAGTATTTT.

V usage is TRBV12-5 and J usage is TRBJ2-7; 8 bases agree with TRBD2. J was trimmed by 0 bases and V by 6 bases; bases with no gene match: 13. The CDR3 has 17 residues. Germline V lookup: CDR1 LGHNT, CDR2 FRNRAP. In DNA, the CDR3 is TGTGCTAGTGGCATCAGACTAGCGAGAGACAGCTCCTACGAGCAGTACTTC. This encodes CASGIRLARDSSYEQYF. The complete variable domain, with remaining parts taken from reference TRBV12-5 and TRBJ2-7, reads DARVTQTPRHKVTEMGQEVTMRCQPILGHNTVFWYRQTMMQGLELLAYFRNRAPLDDSGMPKDRFSAEMPDATLATLKIQPSEPRDSAVYFCASGIRLARDSSYEQYFGPGTRLTVT.

The chain has TRBV7-3 and TRBJ2-6, with a possible D match to TRBD2 (6 bases). CDR3 size: 18 residues. Germline CDR1 is SGHTA and CDR2 is FQGTGA. The ends were cut back, 5 bases at V and 0 bases at J, with 17 bases in the middle. In nucleotides, the CDR3 is TGTGCCAGCAGCCCTAGAGCGGGCGGCCCCTCTGGGGCCAACGTCCTGACTTTC. Residues: CASSPRAGGPSGANVLTF.

The V and J genes are TRBV7-9 and TRBJ1-3; D is uncertain. Trimming left V 8 bases short and J 4 bases short, with 9 bases between. The CDR3 runs 12 residues. The germline V gene encodes CDR1 SEHNR and CDR2 FQNEAQ (reference sequence). The CDR3 sequence: CASDTLGNTIYF. CDR3 DNA: TGTGCCAGCGATACATTGGGAAACACCATATATTTT.

The J gene is TRBJ2-7, the V gene TRBV28; 11 positions match TRBD1. Germline V gene sequence: CDR1 MDHEN, CDR2 SYDVKM. The CDR3 runs to 17 residues. With 4 bases clipped from V and 0 bases from J, the junction kept 8 bases outside the gene matches. Written as DNA, the CDR3 is TGTGCCAGCAGTTCATCCGGGACAGGGGGACTCTCCTACGAGCAGTACTTC. It translates to CASSSSGTGGLSYEQYF. The whole variable domain, filled in from reference TRBV28 and TRBJ2-7, reads DVKVTQSSRYLVKRTGEKVFLECVQDMDHENMFWYRQDPGLGLRLIYFSYDVKMKEKGDIPEGYSVSREKKERFSLILESASTNQTSMYLCASSSSGTGGLSYEQYFGPGTRLTVT.

V is TRBV19 and J is TRBJ1-1; D is unclear. Trimming took 7 bases from V and 0 from J, leaving 12 bases between them. This CDR3 is 14 amino acids long. Germline loops: CDR1 LNHDA, CDR2 SQIVND (reference sequence). CDR3 DNA: TGTGCCAGTATGTACGGCGGTATGAACACTGAAGCTTTCTTT. This codes for CASMYGGMNTEAFF.

The rearrangement uses TRBV9 and TRBJ2-2; TRBD2 agrees at 16 bases. CDR3 size: 22 residues. CDR1 and CDR2 (germline): SGDLS, YYNGEE. V lost 3 bases and J lost 4; bases outside the gene matches: 18. CDR3 bases: TGTGCCAGCAGCGCTCCGGGCCCCGGGACTAGCGGGAGGGAAAATCCCACCGGGGAGCTGTTTTTT. Its protein is CASSAPGPGTSGRENPTGELFF.

V gene TRBV30 combines with J gene TRBJ2-7; TRBD2 agrees at 7 bases. J gave up 5 bases and V 4 bases, and 17 bases lay outside the gene matches. This CDR3 contains 16 residues. Germline lookup yields CDR1 GTSNPN and CDR2 SVGIG (reference sequence). Here the CDR3 reads CAWTAPFRGSRHEQYF. The DNA of the CDR3 is TGTGCCTGGACCGCACCCTTCCGCGGGAGTCGCCACGAGCAGTACTTC.

The V call is TRBV7-3, the J call TRBJ2-7; D may be TRBD2 (6 bases). With 8 bases removed from V and 0 bases from J, the gap between germline ends came to 8 bases. This CDR3 is built from 12 residues. Germline CDR1 reads SGHTA; CDR2 reads FQGTGA. The CDR3 coding sequence is TGTGCCAGCGGGGGGTACTCCTACGAGCAGTACTTC. Amino acids: CASGGYSYEQYF.

The chain carries TRBV7-4 and TRBJ1-1; no reliable D call. Germline CDR1 reads SGHVT; CDR2 reads SQSDAQ. The germline V and J ends were trimmed by 1 base and 2 bases, with 5 bases remaining between them. This CDR3 contains 13 residues. The CDR3 sequence is CASSLDRNTEAFF. CDR3 nucleotides: TGTGCCAGCAGCTTAGACAGAAACACTGAAGCTTTCTTT.

This rearrangement joins TRBV27 to TRBJ1-1, with TRBD1 as a possible D gene (5 bases). CDR1 MNHEY and CDR2 SMNVEV come from the germline V gene (reference sequence). V lost 7 bases, J lost 1 base, and 25 bases lay in between. The CDR3 has 18 amino acids. This CDR3 reads CASTEYWGSGTENTEAFF. CDR3 coding DNA: TGTGCCAGCACCGAATACTGGGGAAGCGGGACGGAGAACACTGAAGCTTTCTTT.

This sequence joins TRBV19 and TRBJ2-7; no definite D call. Germline values: CDR1 LNHDA, CDR2 SQIVND (reference sequence). The CDR3 covers 11 residues. Trimming removed 2 bases from V and 4 bases from J, with 3 bases in between. DNA of the CDR3: TGTGCCAGTAGTATACTATACGAGCAGTACTTC. Protein sequence: CASSILYEQYF.

This clone was seen only a few times. This chain connects TRBV6-6 to TRBJ1-5; the match to TRBD1 covers 8 bases. This CDR3 spans 14 amino acids. Trimming at V came to 2 bases and at J to 6 bases, leaving 3 bases not matched to a gene. CDR1 and CDR2 from the germline V gene are MNHNY and SVGAGI (reference sequence). This CDR3 reads CASSYQGAGQPQHF. The CDR3 coding sequence is TGTGCCAGCAGTTACCAGGGGGCTGGTCAGCCCCAGCATTTT.

V gene TRBV5-1 combines with J gene TRBJ2-7; 9 positions match TRBD1. Germline trimming cut 5 bases from V and 9 bases from J; bases unmatched to any gene: 12. CDR3 length: 14 amino acids. CDR1 and CDR2 from the germline V gene are SGHRS and YFSETQ. CDR3 nucleotides: TGCGCCAGCAGTTCGTCGGGACAGGGCTTTCTGCAGTACTTC. Protein product: CASSSSGQGFLQYF.

V and J are TRBV5-6 and TRBJ1-3; the D gene is possibly TRBD1 (5 bases). V was shortened by 0 bases and J by 7 bases, with 14 bases between the two germline ends. The CDR3 length is 15 residues. In germline, CDR1 is SGHDT, CDR2 YYEEEE. In DNA, the CDR3 is TGTGCCAGCAGCTTGGACAACCGACGGGGGAACACCATATATTTT. Residues: CASSLDNRRGNTIYF.

J is TRBJ2-1 and V is TRBV5-1; D may be TRBD2 (6 bases). Trimming removed 4 bases from V and 3 bases from J, with 17 bases in between. This CDR3 contains 16 residues. CDR1 SGHRS and CDR2 YFSETQ come from the germline V gene. The CDR3 nucleotides are TGCGCCAGCAGCCACGGACGGGGACTTTACTACAATGAGCAGTTCTTC. Translating gives CASSHGRGLYYNEQFF.

V and J are TRBV4-1 and TRBJ1-4, with 7 bases matching TRBD1. V lost 5 bases and J lost 8; bases outside the gene matches: 8. Germline V gene data show CDR1 as MGHRA and CDR2 as YSYEKL. This CDR3 has 14 amino acids. CDR3 coding DNA: TGCGCCAGCAGCGTTACAGGGGTCAGAGAAAAACTGTTTTTT. Its translation is CASSVTGVREKLFF.

The chain has TRBV18 and TRBJ2-7; the D gene is possibly TRBD1 (6 bases). Germline assignment: CDR1 KGHSH and CDR2 LQKENI. V lost 4 bases, J lost 4 bases, and 11 bases lay in between. The CDR3 has 13 amino acids. DNA of the CDR3: TGTGCCAGCTCACTCCAGGACAGTTACGAGCAGTACTTC. Amino acid sequence: CASSLQDSYEQYF.

This clone came up once. The chain uses TRBV9 and TRBJ2-2; 7 nucleotides line up with TRBD2. The V and J ends lost 4 bases and 3 bases, in that order; junction bases with no gene match: 6. Germline values: CDR1 SGDLS, CDR2 YYNGEE. The CDR3 sequence is 15 residues long. DNA for the CDR3: TGTGCCAGCAGCTCAATAGGACTAGACACCGGGGAGCTGTTTTTT. Translation: CASSSIGLDTGELFF.

The chain uses TRBV24-1 and TRBJ2-3, with 7 bases matching TRBD2. Per germline, CDR1 KGHDR and CDR2 SFDVKD. V was pared by 1 base and J by 0 bases, with 3 bases of the junction left unmatched. The CDR3 consists of 16 residues. CDR3 coding DNA: TGTGCCACCAGTGATTTTTCGCGGGGGAGCACAGATACGCAGTATTTT. It encodes CATSDFSRGSTDTQYF.

There are a few counts of this clone. This chain uses TRBV3-1 (or the pseudogene TRBV3-2) with TRBJ2-3; 11 bases agree with TRBD2. The CDR3 runs to 15 residues. The V gene end was trimmed by 4 bases and the J gene end by 5 bases; junction bases not matched to a gene: 5. Per the germline V gene, CDR1 is LGHDT and CDR2 is YNNKEL (reference sequence). CDR3 DNA: TGTGCCAGCAGCCGACTAGCGGGGTTGCTAGATACGCAGTATTTT. Translating gives CASSRLAGLLDTQYF.

This chain connects TRBV19 to TRBJ1-4, with D unclear. The CDR3 runs 13 residues. V lost 8 bases to trimming and J lost 4 bases, with 11 bases between them. Germline assignment: CDR1 LNHDA and CDR2 SQIVND (reference sequence). The CDR3 is CASSPWSNEKLFF. CDR3 DNA sequence: TGTGCCAGTTCACCCTGGAGTAATGAAAAACTGTTTTTT.

The CDR3 loop reads CSASRAGSTYEQYF. The CDR3 DNA follows: TGCAGTGCTAGTCGGGCAGGGTCAACCTACGAGCAGTACTTC. The rearrangement uses TRBV20-1 and TRBJ2-7; a weak D match, TRBD1 (5 bases). The ends were cut back, 3 bases at V and 2 bases at J, with 14 bases in the middle. This CDR3 has 14 amino acids. Per the germline V gene, CDR1 is DFQATT and CDR2 is SNEGSKA (reference sequence).

The J gene is TRBJ1-1, the V gene TRBV3-1 (or the pseudogene TRBV3-2); 11 positions agree with TRBD1. The V gene end was trimmed by 2 bases and the J gene end by 14 bases; junction bases not matched to a gene: 7. CDR1 and CDR2 (germline): LGHDT, YNNKEL (reference sequence). There are 13 residues in the CDR3. Written as DNA, the CDR3 is TGTGCCAGCAGCCAATTTGGTGGGACAGGGGGATTCTTT. The encoded protein is CASSQFGGTGGFF.

J is TRBJ2-1 and V is TRBV14; possible D gene TRBD1, 5 bases. Germline V gene sequence: CDR1 SGHDN, CDR2 FVKESK. Trimming removed 0 bases from V and 10 bases from J, with 16 bases in between. This CDR3 is built from 15 residues. Here the CDR3 reads CASSQDRGFLWEQFF. CDR3 nucleotides: TGTGCCAGCAGCCAAGATAGGGGATTCCTCTGGGAGCAGTTCTTC.

The chain is built from TRBV28 and TRBJ2-7; D not resolved. The germline V gene encodes CDR1 MDHEN and CDR2 SYDVKM. CDR3 length equals 14 residues. The V end was cut by 3 bases, the J end by 0 bases, with 9 bases between. The CDR3 reads CASSFGGASYEQYF. CDR3 bases: TGTGCCAGCAGTTTTGGCGGCGCCTCCTACGAGCAGTACTTC.

This clone showed up just a few times. The V call is TRBV19, the J call TRBJ1-3, with a tentative D call TRBD1 (6 bases). Per the germline V gene, CDR1 is LNHDA and CDR2 is SQIVND (reference sequence). V was cut by 6 bases and J by 0 bases, with 12 bases left in between. CDR3 length: 15 amino acids. The CDR3 sequence is CASRRQVFSGNTIYF. DNA for the CDR3: TGTGCCAGTAGGAGACAGGTCTTCTCTGGAAACACCATATATTTT.

The V call is TRBV7-2, the J call TRBJ2-7, with D maybe TRBD2 (6 bases). Germline-derived CDR1 and CDR2 are SGHTA and FQGNSA. The CDR3 totals 13 residues. Trimming shortened V by 7 bases and J by 2 bases, and 12 bases separated the two germline ends. As DNA, the CDR3 is TGTGCCAGCAAAATCGGGGGTACCTACGAGCAGTACTTC. Translating gives CASKIGGTYEQYF.

The CDR3 DNA is TGTGCCAGCAGTTTTTCAGGGATCCCTATGAATGAGCAGTTCTTC. Encoded protein: CASSFSGIPMNEQFF. V gene TRBV6-5 combines with J gene TRBJ2-1; possible D gene TRBD1, 5 bases. Germline V gene lookup returns CDR1 MNHEY and CDR2 SVGAGI. The CDR3 length is 15 residues. Deletions cut 4 bases from V and 7 bases from J, with 17 bases between.

The chain has TRBV7-9 and TRBJ2-1, with D possibly TRBD1 on 6 matching bases. In germline, CDR1 is SEHNR, CDR2 FQNEAQ (reference sequence). V was trimmed by 1 base and J by 8 bases, leaving 12 bases between them. This CDR3 is 14 amino acids long. CDR3 bases: TGTGCCAGCAGCTTAGTAGGGACATTGGATGAGCAGTTCTTC. This translates into CASSLVGTLDEQFF.